One sample yielded the 30 T cell receptor beta chains listed below, sequenced in a study of tumor-infiltrating lymphocytes in oesophageal squamous cell carcinoma. Via MiXCR, TCRdb re-called the PCR reads, giving one row per CDR3 protein. The sample has about 7,100 distinct CDR3 sequences, 15% to 19% seen once. The sequencing sample was made of blood. These receptors were taken from a male donor with esophageal squamous cell carcinoma.

By proportion, this clonotype is medium-sized (0.01 to 0.1%). One base away lies a much larger clone, so this may be a sequencing read error. The rearrangement uses TRBV12-3 or TRBV12-4 and TRBJ2-7, with 9 bases aligning to TRBD2. The CDR3 extends over 16 amino acids. Trimming cost V 4 bases and J 7 bases; bases outside gene matches: 14. CDR3 loop: CASSWGSGGVGNEQYF. The CDR3 nucleotides are TGTGCCAGCAGTTGGGGTAGCGGGGGCGTGGGCAATGAGCAGTACTTC.

This clonotype was counted only a few times. The chain links TRBV5-5 to TRBJ2-3, with TRBD1 matching over 9 bases. J gave up 14 bases and V 0 bases, and 16 bases lay outside the gene matches. CDR1 and CDR2 from the germline V gene are SGHKS and YYEKEE (reference sequence). This CDR3 contains 16 residues. CDR3: CASSLATGGHTGELYF. CDR3 DNA sequence: TGTGCCAGCAGCTTGGCGACAGGGGGGCACACCGGGGAGCTGTATTTT. The full variable domain, completed using reference TRBV5-5 and TRBJ2-3, is DAGVTQSPTHLIKTRGQQVTLRCSPISGHKSVSWYQQVLGQGPQFIFQYYEKEERGRGNFPDRFSARQFPNYSSELNVNALLLGDSALYLCASSLATGGHTGELYFGPGTRLTVL.

This clonotype was detected many times. This chain uses TRBV6-1 with TRBJ2-7, with D tentatively TRBD1 (6 bases). V dropped 4 bases and J dropped 6 bases, with 19 bases sitting between them. The CDR3 extends over 15 amino acids. Per the germline V gene, CDR1 is MNHNS and CDR2 is SASEGT. The CDR3 DNA follows: TGTGCCAGCAGTGGTGACAAGGGGGTGGTAGCCGAGCAGTACTTC. The encoded protein is CASSGDKGVVAEQYF.

This clonotype is labeled medium-sized (0.01 to 0.1%). This chain connects TRBV6-1 to TRBJ2-1, with D hard to call. The CDR3 runs to 11 residues. Trimming shortened V by 5 bases and J by 8 bases, and 7 bases separated the two germline ends. Germline V gene lookup returns CDR1 MNHNS and CDR2 SASEGT. As DNA, the CDR3 is TGTGCCAGCAGTCTAGGGTATGAGCAGTTCTTC. This translates into CASSLGYEQFF.

V is TRBV5-1 and J is TRBJ2-5; D remains ambiguous. CDR3 size: 13 residues. With 4 bases removed from V and 5 bases from J, the gap between germline ends came to 12 bases. Germline assignment: CDR1 SGHRS and CDR2 YFSETQ. The CDR3 reads CASSTASLETQYF. CDR3 bases: TGCGCCAGCAGCACGGCTAGTCTTGAGACCCAGTACTTC.

This clonotype was detected ten times or more. This chain uses TRBV11-2 with TRBJ1-5; the match to TRBD1 covers 9 bases. This CDR3 spans 15 amino acids. Germline trimming cut 5 bases from V and 5 bases from J; bases unmatched to any gene: 7. Germline lookup yields CDR1 SGHAT and CDR2 FQNNGV. The CDR3 sequence: CASSTGQGRYQPQHF. Written as DNA, the CDR3 is TGTGCCAGCAGCACAGGACAGGGGCGCTATCAGCCCCAGCATTTT.

This clonotype appeared a few times. The V call is TRBV15, the J call TRBJ2-4, with 16 bases that match TRBD2. V lost 3 bases to trimming and J lost 13 bases; unmatched junction nucleotides: 6. The CDR3 sequence is 15 residues long. CDR1 and CDR2 (germline): LNHNV, YYDKDF (reference sequence). The CDR3 DNA sequence: TGTGCCACCAGCAGTTCCGGGACTAGCGGGGGGGCGCAGTACTTC. Protein product: CATSSSGTSGGAQYF.

In its sample, this clonotype was seen a few times. The missing conserved phenylalanine or tryptophan at the end of this CDR3 makes a read error likely. The DNA is left out, because the CDR3 cannot be placed on it with certainty; the CDR3 is given as TCRdb lists it. The rearrangement uses TRBV7-3 and TRBJ1-1; TRBD1, the table's D call, lacks a check against the DNA. Germline V gives CDR1 SGHTA, CDR2 FQGTGA. The CDR3 totals 20 residues, both ends included. The CDR3 loop is CASSLTQVDSRLTMATPSVR.

This clonotype occurred many times. The chain carries TRBV5-1 and TRBJ2-1; D call uncertain. Trimming cost V 0 bases and J 2 bases, with 6 bases left between them. Germline CDR1 reads SGHRS; CDR2 reads YFSETQ. This CDR3 is 14 amino acids long. The CDR3 coding sequence is TGCGCCAGCAGCTTGGATCAAGCCTACAATGAGCAGTTCTTC. Its protein product is CASSLDQAYNEQFF.

This clonotype was observed at least ten times. A read error may explain this, as a much larger clone is one base away. CDR3 protein: CASSRTGLYNEQYF. CDR3 nucleotide sequence: TGTGCCAGCAGCCGGACTGGGCTTTACAATGAGCAGTACTTC. The chain employs TRBV5-6 and TRBJ2-5; D is possibly TRBD2 (5 bases). The CDR3 sequence is 14 residues long. V was shortened by 4 bases and J by 11 bases, with 21 bases between the two germline ends. Germline CDR1 SGHDT, CDR2 YYEEEE.

Turning to this clonotype: A read error is likely, as this CDR3 ends without the conserved phenylalanine or tryptophan. It is unclear where the CDR3 begins or ends on the DNA, so no DNA is shown, and the CDR3 is as TCRdb lists it. This chain links TRBV7-3 with TRBJ2-3; the DNA was not compared with TRBD1, the D call given in the table. CDR1 and CDR2 (germline): SGHTA, FQGTGA. The CDR3 has 17 residues if both end residues are counted. CDR3 amino acids: CASSLSFSGANVLTFGA.

Note on this clonotype: The conserved closing phenylalanine or tryptophan is absent in this CDR3, likely reflecting a read error. The DNA is left out, because the CDR3 cannot be placed on it with certainty; the CDR3 is given as TCRdb lists it. The chain has TRBV6-1 and TRBJ2-5; the D call of TRBD2 is as the table states it, not checked on the DNA. The CDR3 has 8 residues if both end residues are counted. The germline gives CDR1 MNHNS, CDR2 SASEGT. The CDR3 sequence: CASSEASG.

This clonotype is medium-sized. Sequence at one end of the junction differs from germline and may be a read error. V usage is TRBV7-7 and J usage is TRBJ2-7; D unclear. The length of the CDR3 is 13 residues. Per the germline V gene, CDR1 is SSHAT and CDR2 is FNYEAQ (reference sequence). The DNA of the CDR3 is TGTGCTAGCAGCTTAAAGGTCCGCTCCGAGCAGTACTTC. The encoded protein is CASSLKVRSEQYF.

This clonotype occurred a few times. V gene TRBV3-1 combines with J gene TRBJ2-1; no definite D call. Germline V gene lookup returns CDR1 LGHDT and CDR2 YNNKEL (reference sequence). The CDR3 has 18 residues. Between the trimmed V and J ends, which lost 1 base and 0 bases, there was a span of 16 bases. Here the CDR3 reads CASSQGIARQSSYNEQFF. CDR3 bases: TGTGCCAGCAGCCAAGGTATCGCGCGCCAAAGCTCCTACAATGAGCAGTTCTTC.

J is TRBJ1-5 and V is TRBV19, with TRBD1 matching 7 bases. Germline trimming cut 7 bases from V and 6 bases from J; bases unmatched to any gene: 12. The CDR3 is 15 amino acids. Germline CDR1 LNHDA, CDR2 SQIVND (reference sequence). This CDR3 reads CASNTGTASLQPQHF. CDR3 DNA: TGTGCCAGTAATACCGGGACAGCGAGTCTTCAGCCCCAGCATTTT.

This clonotype has ten or more counts. V gene TRBV4-1 combines with J gene TRBJ1-1, with D tentatively TRBD1 (6 bases). V was trimmed by 1 base and J by 5 bases, leaving 14 bases between them. Germline-derived CDR1 and CDR2 are MGHRA and YSYEKL. CDR3 length: 15 amino acids. In nucleotides, the CDR3 is TGCGCCAGCAGCCAAGGAGCAGGGGCCAAGACTGAAGCTTTCTTT. This translates into CASSQGAGAKTEAFF.

This clonotype is judged medium-sized. This rearrangement joins TRBV7-9 to TRBJ2-2, with D unclear. V was clipped by 4 bases and J by 0 bases, with 18 bases between them. The CDR3 is 18 amino acids. From germline, CDR1 is SEHNR and CDR2 FQNEAQ (reference sequence). The CDR3: CASSSKSSRLANTGELFF. The CDR3 DNA reads TGTGCCAGCAGCTCAAAGTCCTCGCGGCTCGCGAACACCGGGGAGCTGTTTTTT.

In regard to this clonotype: No conserved phenylalanine or tryptophan ends this CDR3, so it is likely a read error. The DNA is omitted, as the CDR3 cannot be located on it reliably, and the CDR3 follows TCRdb's listing. The rearrangement links TRBV7-2 to TRBJ2-3; whether TRBD2, the table's D call, matches the DNA was not checked. Both ends counted, the CDR3 spans 16 residues. The V gene's germline CDR1 is SGHTA and CDR2 FQGNSA. The CDR3 loop is CASTRDSYTDTQYFGP.

This clonotype was counted many times. The chain joins TRBV24-1 to TRBJ1-2; D may be TRBD1 (5 bases). Germline-derived CDR1 and CDR2 are KGHDR and SFDVKD. The germline V and J ends were trimmed by 1 base and 8 bases, with 7 bases remaining between them. The CDR3 runs to 12 residues. DNA for the CDR3: TGTGCCACCAGTGATTTTCAGGGAGGCTACACCTTC. Amino acids: CATSDFQGGYTF.

This clonotype was counted at least ten times. The CDR3 loop reads CASSSPREGKAFF. The CDR3 coding sequence is TGTGCCAGCAGCTCCCCTCGGGAGGGGAAAGCTTTCTTT. V is TRBV11-3 and J is TRBJ1-1, with D tentatively TRBD1 (5 bases). CDR3 length: 13 residues. V shed 4 bases and J shed 9 bases, with 15 bases lying between them. The V gene's germline CDR1 is SGHNT and CDR2 YENEEA.

This clonotype was observed at least ten times. Because it lacks the conserved phenylalanine or tryptophan at the end, this CDR3 is likely a read error. No DNA is shown, since the ends of the CDR3 on it are uncertain; the CDR3 is the one TCRdb lists. The rearrangement links TRBV7-8 to TRBJ2-7; the table's TRBD1 call for D was not verified on the DNA. With termini counted, the CDR3 has 16 amino acids. Per germline, CDR1 SGHVS and CDR2 FQNEAQ. The CDR3 here is CASSSLRHNYGYTFGS.

This clonotype was seen at least ten times. The chain has TRBV27 and TRBJ2-1, with TRBD2 matching over 13 bases. The junction had 6 bases not matched to a gene; V was cut back by 5 bases and J by 5 bases. Germline CDR1 reads MNHEY; CDR2 reads SMNVEV (reference sequence). The CDR3 is 16 amino acids. The CDR3 region is CASSPRTSGGHNEQFF. The CDR3 DNA sequence: TGTGCCAGCAGTCCCAGGACTAGCGGGGGTCACAATGAGCAGTTCTTC.

This clonotype was recorded a few times. The chain has TRBV18 and TRBJ2-5; possibly TRBD1 for D (5 bases). The DNA matches TRBJ1-2 better at its end, which makes the J call doubtful. The CDR3 has 13 residues. The germline CDR1 and CDR2 sequences are KGHSH and LQKENI. In DNA, the CDR3 is TGTGCCAGCTCACCGGGGGATAACTATGGCTACACCTTC. It translates to CASSPGDNYGYTF.

This clonotype was detected a few times. This CDR3 fails to terminate in the conserved phenylalanine or tryptophan, so it likely reflects a read error. Because the CDR3's place on the DNA is in doubt, the DNA is left out and the CDR3 is given as listed by TCRdb. The rearrangement joins TRBV12-3 or TRBV12-4 to TRBJ2-1. The CDR3 adds up to 15 amino acids, both ends counted. CDR3: CASSFRSNYGYTFGS.

This clonotype was counted between two and nine times. The chain links TRBV9 to TRBJ2-3; a weak D match, TRBD2 (5 bases). The V gene's germline CDR1 is SGDLS and CDR2 YYNGEE. The CDR3 loop spans 14 amino acids. The ends were cut back, 1 base at V and 4 bases at J, with 10 bases in the middle. The CDR3 reads CASSVTGESDTQYF. DNA of the CDR3: TGTGCCAGCAGCGTAACCGGGGAATCAGATACGCAGTATTTT. Looking up the rest from reference TRBV9 and TRBJ2-3 gives the full variable domain: DSGVTQTPKHLITATGQRVTLRCSPRSGDLSVYWYQQSLDQGLQFLIQYYNGEERAKGNILERFSAQQFPDLHSELNLSSLELGDSALYFCASSVTGESDTQYFGPGTRLTVL.

This clonotype was observed many times. V is TRBV6-1 and J is TRBJ1-5; tentative D call: TRBD1 (5 bases). V was shortened by 1 base and J by 4 bases, with 14 bases between the two germline ends. CDR3 length equals 16 residues. Germline CDR1 MNHNS, CDR2 SASEGT. CDR3 in amino acids: CASSEVWGRYNQPQHF. The CDR3 region has the DNA TGTGCCAGCAGTGAAGTATGGGGACGGTATAATCAGCCCCAGCATTTT.

The sample holds many counts of this clonotype. This chain joins TRBV5-1 and TRBJ2-1; 8 bases agree with TRBD2. V trimming: 3 bases; J trimming: 0 bases; junction bases outside the gene matches: 8. CDR1 is SGHRS, CDR2 YFSETQ, per germline. This CDR3 is 17 amino acids long. The CDR3 DNA sequence: TGCGCCAGCAGCTGGGCAATAGCGGGAAGCTCCTACAATGAGCAGTTCTTC. It translates to CASSWAIAGSSYNEQFF.

The V gene is TRBV5-6, the J gene TRBJ1-3; D is uncertain. This CDR3 is built from 15 residues. V shed 4 bases and J shed 2 bases, with 13 bases lying between them. The germline CDR1 and CDR2 sequences are SGHDT and YYEEEE. The CDR3, as DNA: TGTGCCAGCAGCCCCGGCGAGGCAGCTGGAAACACCATATATTTT. Translating gives CASSPGEAAGNTIYF.

Many counts were recorded for this clonotype. The rearrangement links TRBV7-8 to TRBJ2-3, with D tentatively TRBD1 (6 bases). Between the trimmed V and J ends, which lost 5 bases and 14 bases, there was a span of 23 bases. The CDR3 runs to 14 residues. Germline V lookup: CDR1 SGHVS, CDR2 FQNEAQ. The CDR3: CASSIRQDTGELYF. CDR3 coding DNA: TGTGCCAGCAGCATCAGACAGGACACCGGGGAGCTGTATTTT.

At least ten counts were recorded for this clonotype. This chain uses TRBV6-2 or TRBV6-3 with TRBJ1-2; D is unclear. The V end lost 0 bases, the J end lost 1 base, and 9 bases lay between the germline ends. Germline V CDR1 and CDR2: MNHEY, SVGEGT. This CDR3 is built from 15 residues. For the CDR3, the DNA is TGTGCCAGCAGTTACTCGGCCGGTTTTAACTATGGCTACACCTTC. It encodes CASSYSAGFNYGYTF.